This TCR beta chain originates from a study of blood T cell repertoires in COVID-19. Across the whole study: Spain, Italy and the United States supplied samples that represented acute and convalescent COVID-19.

Patients at the Seattle site were enrolled during active infection and followed longitudinally. V was clipped by 0 bases and J by 2 bases, with 6 bases between them. This CDR3 is built from 14 residues. Germline assignment: CDR1 SGHTA and CDR2 FQGTGA. Generated by immunoSEQ multiplex PCR, the TCRdb table keeps only in-frame clones and is missing some. The sample lists about 300,000 clones; around 90% were seen once. This sequence originates from a woman in her 30s with COVID-19, enrolled during active disease. The chain carries TRBV7-3 and TRBJ2-3; D remains ambiguous. Sequenced input: peripheral blood. CDR3 nucleotides: TGTGCCAGCAGCTTAACTGCCTACACAGATACGCAGTATTTT. Translated: CASSLTAYTDTQYF.